This T cell receptor (beta chain) was captured in a study of blood T cells in healthy people across ages. Across the study: Template-switching capture recovered about one barcoded beta molecule per two T cells. The study, taken as a whole, reports: It was not known whether donors were CMV positive (a possible confounder of expanded clonotype changes). There were more naive CD4+ cells and higher diversity in long-lived donors than in aged donors.

The use of a sample-barcoded 5' primer and a J-beta primer mix characterized a second PCR of about 7 to 12 cycles. TCRdb re-called the 5' RACE reads with MiXCR, one entry per CDR3 protein. The repertoire holds about 1.5 million distinct CDR3 sequences, under 55% seen once, with approximately 4% in the top ten. The length of the CDR3 is 14 residues. The germline CDR1 and CDR2 sequences are SGHRS and YFSETQ. The ends were cut back, 4 bases at V and 8 bases at J, with 18 bases in the middle. Per-sample yields of isolated PBMCs were at least 6 million. Note on this clonotype: Antigen unknown.

This receptor was taken from a young woman in good health. The sequencing input was blood. The chain has TRBV5-1 and TRBJ1-2; D unresolved. The CDR3 DNA is TGCGCCAGCAGCCGAGCGGCGGAGGCTCGGGGCTACACCTTC. Translated, it gives CASSRAAEARGYTF.